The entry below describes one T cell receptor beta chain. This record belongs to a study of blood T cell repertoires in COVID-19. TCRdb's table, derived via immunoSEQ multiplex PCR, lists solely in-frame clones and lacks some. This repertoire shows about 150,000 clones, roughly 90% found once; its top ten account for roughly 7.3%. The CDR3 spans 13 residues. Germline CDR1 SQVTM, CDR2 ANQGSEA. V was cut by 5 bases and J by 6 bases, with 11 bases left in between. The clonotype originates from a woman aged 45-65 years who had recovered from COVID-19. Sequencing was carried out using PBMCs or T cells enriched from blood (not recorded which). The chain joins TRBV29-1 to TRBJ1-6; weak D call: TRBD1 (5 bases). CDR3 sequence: CSVNDGGNSPLHF. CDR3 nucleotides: TGCAGCGTTAATGACGGGGGTAATTCACCCCTCCACTTT.